A selection of T cell receptor beta chains follows, all from one sample in a study of T cells in Graves' hyperthyroidism and ophthalmopathy. TCRdb reanalysed the multiplex PCR reads using MiXCR and keeps one entry per CDR3 protein. Among around 600,000 distinct CDR3 sequences listed, more than 15% were seen once. The sequenced material came from blood. Receptors were obtained from a woman aged 40 to 50 with Graves' ophthalmopathy. Both conserved end residues are trimmed from each CDR3. The order of the fields is V gene, clone size, D gene, CDR3 protein. D genes are given only for firm matches. Clone size is stated in some rows and not others, as once, few, many or a class when expanded.

TRBV15 - - ATSRGQFSDQPQH
TRBV20-1 many - SARDHAWSSYEQY
TRBV20-1 many - SALYAGGDSQPQH
TRBV28 many TRBD2 ASTLAGNANTGELF
TRBV12-3/TRBV12-4 - - ASYDDGYNEQF
TRBV20-1 many TRBD2 SARRTSGGAYNEQF
TRBV5-4 few - ASSFFQGADTQY
TRBV6-1 many - ASSDQTRYYNEQF
TRBV20-1 many - SATGTPSTDTQY
TRBV2 many - ASRRDKETQY
TRBV20-1 - TRBD2 SAMKGTSGAYNEQF
TRBV6-1 few - ASRRPFIGETQY
TRBV6-1 once TRBD1 ASSEWGQGPQH
TRBV5-1 - - ASSLAAESNTGELF
TRBV20-1 few - SALLNEQF
TRBV5-6 few TRBD1 ASRPGTVNSPLH
TRBV10-3 - - AISGTTSTDTQY
TRBV4-1 - - ASSQPGAGGETQY
TRBV19 - TRBD1 ASSLPGDRLQLGGAF
TRBV28 few - ASSSGQKSGNTIY